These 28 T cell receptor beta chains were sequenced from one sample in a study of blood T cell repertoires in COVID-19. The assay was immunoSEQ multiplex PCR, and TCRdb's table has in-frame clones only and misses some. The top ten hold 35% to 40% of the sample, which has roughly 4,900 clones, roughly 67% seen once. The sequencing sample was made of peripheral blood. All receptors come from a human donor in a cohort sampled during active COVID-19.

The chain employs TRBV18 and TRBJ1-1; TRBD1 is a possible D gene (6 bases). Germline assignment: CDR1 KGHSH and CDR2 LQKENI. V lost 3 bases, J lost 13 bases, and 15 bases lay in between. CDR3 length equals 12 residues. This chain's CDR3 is CASSPPGGDGFF. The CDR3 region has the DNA TGTGCCAGCTCACCGCCGGGGGGCGACGGTTTCTTT.

The CDR3 DNA sequence: TGTGCCAGTAGTATCCAAGATACGCAGTATTTT. It is translated as CASSIQDTQYF. The chain carries TRBV19 and TRBJ2-3; D remains ambiguous. There are 11 residues in the CDR3. The germline gives CDR1 LNHDA, CDR2 SQIVND (reference sequence). V gave up 3 bases and J gave up 5 bases, with 3 bases separating them.

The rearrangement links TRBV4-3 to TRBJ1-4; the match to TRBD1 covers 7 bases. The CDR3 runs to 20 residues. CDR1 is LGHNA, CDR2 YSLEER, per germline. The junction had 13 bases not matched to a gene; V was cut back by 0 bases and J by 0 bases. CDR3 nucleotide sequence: TGCGCCAGCAGCCAAGATATTGGGACAGTCATCTTTGCAACTAATGAAAAACTGTTTTTT. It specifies CASSQDIGTVIFATNEKLFF.

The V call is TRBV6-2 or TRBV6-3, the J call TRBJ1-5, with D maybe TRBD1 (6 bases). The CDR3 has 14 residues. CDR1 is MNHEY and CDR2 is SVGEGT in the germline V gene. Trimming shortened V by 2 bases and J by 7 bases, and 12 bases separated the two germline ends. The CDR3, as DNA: TGTGCCAGCAGTTACGACAGGTCCGGCCAGCCCCAGCATTTT. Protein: CASSYDRSGQPQHF.

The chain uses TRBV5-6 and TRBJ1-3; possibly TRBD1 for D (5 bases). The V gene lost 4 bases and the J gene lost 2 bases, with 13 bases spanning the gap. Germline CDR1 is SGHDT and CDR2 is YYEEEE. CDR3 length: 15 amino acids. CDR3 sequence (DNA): TGTGCCAGCAGCCTGGGGAGGGGAACTGGAAACACCATATATTTT. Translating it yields CASSLGRGTGNTIYF. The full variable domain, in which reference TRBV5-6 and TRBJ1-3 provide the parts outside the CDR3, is DAGVTQSPTHLIKTRGQQVTLRCSPKSGHDTVSWYQQALGQGPQFIFQYYEEEERQRGNFPDRFSGHQFPNYSSELNVNALLLGDSALYLCASSLGRGTGNTIYFGEGSWLTVV.

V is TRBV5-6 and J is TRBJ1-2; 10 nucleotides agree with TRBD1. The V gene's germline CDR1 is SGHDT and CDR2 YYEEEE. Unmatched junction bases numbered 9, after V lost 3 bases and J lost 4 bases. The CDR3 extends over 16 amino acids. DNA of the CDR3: TGTGCCAGCAGCTCCCGACAGGGGGCTTATGTCTATGGCTACACCTTC. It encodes CASSSRQGAYVYGYTF.

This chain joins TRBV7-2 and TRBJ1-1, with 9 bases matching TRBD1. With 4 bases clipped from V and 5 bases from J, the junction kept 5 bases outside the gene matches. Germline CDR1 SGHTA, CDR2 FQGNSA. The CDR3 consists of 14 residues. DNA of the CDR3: TGTGCCAGCAGCTACGGACAGGGGTGGACTGAAGCTTTCTTT. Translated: CASSYGQGWTEAFF.

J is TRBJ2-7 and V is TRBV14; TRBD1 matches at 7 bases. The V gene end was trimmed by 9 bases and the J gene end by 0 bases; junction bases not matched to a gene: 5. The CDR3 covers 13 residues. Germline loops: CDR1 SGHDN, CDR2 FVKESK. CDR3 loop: CARQTGSSYEQYF. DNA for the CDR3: TGTGCCAGGCAGACAGGGTCCTCCTACGAGCAGTACTTC.

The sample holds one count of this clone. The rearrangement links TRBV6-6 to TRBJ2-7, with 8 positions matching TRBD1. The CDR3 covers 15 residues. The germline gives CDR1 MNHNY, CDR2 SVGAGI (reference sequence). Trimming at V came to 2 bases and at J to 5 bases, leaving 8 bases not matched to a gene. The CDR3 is CASSYITGGSHEQYF. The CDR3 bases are TGTGCCAGCAGTTACATAACAGGGGGATCCCACGAGCAGTACTTC.

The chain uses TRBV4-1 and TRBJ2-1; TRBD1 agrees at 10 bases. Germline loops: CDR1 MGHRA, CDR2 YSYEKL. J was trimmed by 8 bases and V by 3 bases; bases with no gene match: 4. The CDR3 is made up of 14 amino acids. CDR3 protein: CASSHPGTGDEQFF. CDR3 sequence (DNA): TGCGCCAGCAGCCACCCCGGGACAGGGGATGAGCAGTTCTTC.

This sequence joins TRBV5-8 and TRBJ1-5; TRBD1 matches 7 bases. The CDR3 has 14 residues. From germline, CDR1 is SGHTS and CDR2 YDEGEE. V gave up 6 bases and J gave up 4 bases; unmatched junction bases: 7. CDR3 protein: CASNHYRGNQPQHF. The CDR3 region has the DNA TGTGCCAGCAACCACTACAGGGGTAATCAGCCCCAGCATTTT.

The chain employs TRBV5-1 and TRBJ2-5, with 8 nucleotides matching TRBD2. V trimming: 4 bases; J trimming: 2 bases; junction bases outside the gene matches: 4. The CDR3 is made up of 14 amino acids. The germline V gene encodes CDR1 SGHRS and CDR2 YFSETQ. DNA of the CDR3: TGCGCCAGCAGCCCAGCGGGGGATCAAGAGACCCAGTACTTC. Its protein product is CASSPAGDQETQYF.

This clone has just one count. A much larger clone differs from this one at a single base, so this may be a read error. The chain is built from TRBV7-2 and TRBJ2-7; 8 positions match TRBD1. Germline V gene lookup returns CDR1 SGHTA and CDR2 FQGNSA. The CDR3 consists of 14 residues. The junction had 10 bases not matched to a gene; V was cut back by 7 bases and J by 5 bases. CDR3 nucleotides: TGTGCCAGCAACCGTGACAGGGGCGTCCACGAGCAGTACTTC. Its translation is CASNRDRGVHEQYF.

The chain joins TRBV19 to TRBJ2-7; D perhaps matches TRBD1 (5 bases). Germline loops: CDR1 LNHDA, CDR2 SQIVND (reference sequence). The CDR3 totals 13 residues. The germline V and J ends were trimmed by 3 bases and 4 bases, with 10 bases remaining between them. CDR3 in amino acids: CASSIGQEYEQYF. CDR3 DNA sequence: TGTGCCAGTAGTATCGGACAAGAATACGAGCAGTACTTC.

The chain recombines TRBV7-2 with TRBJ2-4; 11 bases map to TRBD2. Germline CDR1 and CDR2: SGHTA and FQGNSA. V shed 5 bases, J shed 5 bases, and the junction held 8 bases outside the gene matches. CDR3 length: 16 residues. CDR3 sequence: CASSRFLAGGQNIQYF. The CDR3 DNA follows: TGTGCCAGCAGCCGTTTCCTAGCGGGGGGTCAAAACATTCAGTACTTC.

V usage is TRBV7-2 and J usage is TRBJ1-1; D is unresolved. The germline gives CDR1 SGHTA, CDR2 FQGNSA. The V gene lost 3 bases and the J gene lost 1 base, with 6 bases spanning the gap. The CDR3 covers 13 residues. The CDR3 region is CASSLGRNTEAFF. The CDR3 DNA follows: TGTGCCAGCAGCTTGGGGAGGAACACTGAAGCTTTCTTT. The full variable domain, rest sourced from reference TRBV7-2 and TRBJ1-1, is GAGVSQSPSNKVTEKGKDVELRCDPISGHTALYWYRQSLGQGLEFLIYFQGNSAPDKSGLPSDRFSAERTGGSVSTLTIQRTQQEDSAVYLCASSLGRNTEAFFGQGTRLTVV.

Here the CDR3 DNA reads TGTGCCAGCCGAGGGCAGGCCCAAGAGACCCAGTACTTC. Amino acids: CASRGQAQETQYF. This chain connects TRBV11-3 to TRBJ2-5; D is perhaps TRBD2 (5 bases). Germline V gene data show CDR1 as SGHNT and CDR2 as YENEEA. Trimming removed 8 bases at V and 1 base at J, with 11 bases between. The CDR3 sequence is 13 residues long.

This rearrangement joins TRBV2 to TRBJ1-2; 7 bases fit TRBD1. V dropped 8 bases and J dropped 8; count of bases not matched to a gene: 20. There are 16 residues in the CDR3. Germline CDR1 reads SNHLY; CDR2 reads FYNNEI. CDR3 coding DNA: TGTGCCAGCCACCGCATTCCGGGACAGCCCCGTCGGGGCTACACCTTC. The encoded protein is CASHRIPGQPRRGYTF.

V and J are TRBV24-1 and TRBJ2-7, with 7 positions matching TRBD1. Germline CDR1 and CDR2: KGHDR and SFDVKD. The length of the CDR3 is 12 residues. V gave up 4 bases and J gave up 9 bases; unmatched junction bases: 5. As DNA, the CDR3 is TGTGCCACCAGTGACCCAGGGGGTAGGCAGTACTTC. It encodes CATSDPGGRQYF.

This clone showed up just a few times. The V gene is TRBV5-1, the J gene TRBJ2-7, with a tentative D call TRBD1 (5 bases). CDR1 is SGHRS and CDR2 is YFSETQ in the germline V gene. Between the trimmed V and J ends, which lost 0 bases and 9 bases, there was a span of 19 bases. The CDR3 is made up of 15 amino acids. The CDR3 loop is CASSLVALGAGRQYF. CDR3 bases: TGCGCCAGCAGCTTGGTTGCATTAGGGGCCGGTCGGCAGTACTTC.

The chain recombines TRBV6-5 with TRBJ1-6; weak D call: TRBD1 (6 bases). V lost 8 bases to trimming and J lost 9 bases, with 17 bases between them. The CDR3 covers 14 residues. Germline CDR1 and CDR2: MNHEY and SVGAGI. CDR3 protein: CASGPGHALSPLHF. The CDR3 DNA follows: TGTGCCAGCGGTCCGGGACACGCGCTTTCACCCCTCCACTTT.

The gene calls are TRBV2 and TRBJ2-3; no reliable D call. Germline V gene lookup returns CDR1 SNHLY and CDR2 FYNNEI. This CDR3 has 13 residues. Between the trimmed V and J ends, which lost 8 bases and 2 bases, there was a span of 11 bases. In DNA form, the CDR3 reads TGTGCCAGCGGTGCCCTTCTCACAGATACGCAGTATTTT. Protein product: CASGALLTDTQYF. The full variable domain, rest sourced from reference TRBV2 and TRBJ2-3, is EPEVTQTPSHQVTQMGQEVILRCVPISNHLYFYWYRQILGQKVEFLVSFYNNEISEKSEIFDDQFSVERPDGSNFTLKIRSTKLEDSAMYFCASGALLTDTQYFGPGTRLTVL.

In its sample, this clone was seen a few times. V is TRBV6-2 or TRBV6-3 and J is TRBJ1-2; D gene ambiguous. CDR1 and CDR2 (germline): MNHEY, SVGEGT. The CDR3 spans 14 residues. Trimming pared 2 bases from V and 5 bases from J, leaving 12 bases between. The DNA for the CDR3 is TGTGCCAGCAGTTACCAGGCAGTCCCTTATGGCTACACCTTC. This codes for CASSYQAVPYGYTF.

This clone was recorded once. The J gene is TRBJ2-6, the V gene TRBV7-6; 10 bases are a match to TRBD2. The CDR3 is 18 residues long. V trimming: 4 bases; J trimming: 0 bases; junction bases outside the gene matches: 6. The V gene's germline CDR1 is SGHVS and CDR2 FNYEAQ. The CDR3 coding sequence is TGTGCCAGCAGCTCCCTAGCGGGGGCGATCTCTGGGGCCAACGTCCTGACTTTC. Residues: CASSSLAGAISGANVLTF.

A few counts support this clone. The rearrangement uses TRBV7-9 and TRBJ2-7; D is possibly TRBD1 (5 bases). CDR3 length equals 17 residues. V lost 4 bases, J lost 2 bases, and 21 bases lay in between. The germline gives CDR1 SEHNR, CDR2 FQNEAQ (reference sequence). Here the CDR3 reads CASSSDLPSGYTYEQYF. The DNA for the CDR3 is TGTGCCAGCAGCTCAGACCTCCCGTCAGGGTATACCTACGAGCAGTACTTC.

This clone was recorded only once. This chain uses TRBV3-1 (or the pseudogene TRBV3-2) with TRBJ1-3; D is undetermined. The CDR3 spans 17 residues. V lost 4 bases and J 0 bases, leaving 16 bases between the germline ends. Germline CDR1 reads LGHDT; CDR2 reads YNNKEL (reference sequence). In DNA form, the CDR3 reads TGTGCCAGCAGCCCCATGTTGGTGGCCGTCTCTGGAAACACCATATATTTT. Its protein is CASSPMLVAVSGNTIYF.

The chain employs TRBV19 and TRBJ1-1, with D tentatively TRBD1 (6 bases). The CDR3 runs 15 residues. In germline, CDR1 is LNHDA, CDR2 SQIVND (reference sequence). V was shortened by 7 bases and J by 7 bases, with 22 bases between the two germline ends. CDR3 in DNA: TGTGCCAGTAAACTCCAACTGCGGACAGCATATGAAGCTTTCTTT. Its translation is CASKLQLRTAYEAFF.

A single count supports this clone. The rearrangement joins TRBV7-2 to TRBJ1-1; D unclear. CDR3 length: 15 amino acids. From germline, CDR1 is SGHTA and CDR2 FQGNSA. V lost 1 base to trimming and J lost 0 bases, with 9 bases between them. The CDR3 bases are TGTGCCAGCAGCTTAGGCACAGTCCTGAACACTGAAGCTTTCTTT. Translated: CASSLGTVLNTEAFF.